The present T cell receptor beta chain was sequenced within a study of blood T cell repertoires in COVID-19. Trimming removed 1 base from V and 4 bases from J, with 12 bases in between. The CDR3 spans 15 residues. The germline V gene has CDR1 MNHNS and CDR2 SASEGT. The assay was immunoSEQ multiplex PCR, and TCRdb's table has in-frame clones only and misses some. The data hold over 250,000 clones, with about 89% observed a single time. The study drew participants aged about 18 to 90 years from under 30 US areas. Recovered status in Cohort 3 required two negative PCRs, clearance, or symptom resolution. This sequence joins TRBV6-1 and TRBJ2-3; weak D call: TRBD2 (6 bases). The source is a man aged 35-49 years who had recovered from COVID-19. The sample comprised PBMCs or T cells enriched from blood (not recorded which). CDR3 region: CASSEVFGGADTQYF. The CDR3 DNA sequence: TGTGCCAGCAGTGAAGTGTTCGGGGGTGCAGATACGCAGTATTTT.